This T cell receptor beta chain was identified during a study of T-cell reconstitution after alpha-beta-depleted transplantation in children. Unique molecular identifiers were built into the TCRbeta library. TCRdb re-derived calls from the PCR reads in MiXCR, one entry per CDR3 protein. The sample lists approximately 80,000 distinct CDR3 sequences, 13% to 15% occurring once. This CDR3 is 15 amino acids long. V lost 5 bases, J lost 6 bases, and 8 bases stayed unmatched. Germline V gives CDR1 SGHRS, CDR2 YFSETQ. The receptor was derived from a male patient aged 2-9 years who had a stem cell transplant for acute lymphoblastic leukemia, so the T cells may come from the graft donor. The V and J genes are TRBV5-1 and TRBJ2-1, with TRBD1 matching 10 bases. The starting material was PBMCs, mostly from graft donor cells, obtained 180 days after TCRalphabeta/CD19-depleted stem cell transplant. The CDR3 DNA reads as TGCGCCAGCAGTTCGAGACAGGGGGCGCGCAATGAGCAGTTCTTC. This codes for CASSSRQGARNEQFF.